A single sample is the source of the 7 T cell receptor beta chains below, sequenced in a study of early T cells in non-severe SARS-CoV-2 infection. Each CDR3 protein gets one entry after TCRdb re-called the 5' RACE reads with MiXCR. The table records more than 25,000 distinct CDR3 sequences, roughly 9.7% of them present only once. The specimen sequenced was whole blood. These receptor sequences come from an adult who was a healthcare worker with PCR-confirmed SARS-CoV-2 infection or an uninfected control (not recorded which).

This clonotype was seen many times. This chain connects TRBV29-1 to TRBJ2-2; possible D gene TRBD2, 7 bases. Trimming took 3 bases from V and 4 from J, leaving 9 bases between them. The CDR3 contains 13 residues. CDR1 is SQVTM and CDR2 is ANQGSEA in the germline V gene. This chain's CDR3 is CSVDRGATGELFF. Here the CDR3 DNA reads TGCAGCGTTGATCGGGGGGCCACCGGGGAGCTGTTTTTT.

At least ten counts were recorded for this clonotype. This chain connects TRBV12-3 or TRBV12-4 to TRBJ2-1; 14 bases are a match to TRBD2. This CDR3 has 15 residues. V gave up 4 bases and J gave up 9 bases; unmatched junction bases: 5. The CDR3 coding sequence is TGTGCCAGCAGTTCCCGACTAGCGGGGGGGGTTGAGCAGTTCTTC. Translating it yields CASSSRLAGGVEQFF.

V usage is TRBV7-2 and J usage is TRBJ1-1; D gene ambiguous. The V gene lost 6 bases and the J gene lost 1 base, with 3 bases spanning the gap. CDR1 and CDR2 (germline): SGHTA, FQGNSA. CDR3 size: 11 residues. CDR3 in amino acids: CASSKNTEAFF. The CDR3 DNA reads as TGTGCCAGCAGTAAGAACACTGAAGCTTTCTTT.

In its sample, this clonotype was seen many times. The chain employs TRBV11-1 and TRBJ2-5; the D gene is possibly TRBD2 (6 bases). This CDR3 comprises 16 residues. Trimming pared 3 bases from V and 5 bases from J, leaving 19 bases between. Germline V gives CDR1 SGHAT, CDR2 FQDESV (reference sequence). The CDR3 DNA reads TGTGCCAGCAGCTTCGCCGGGACTCAAATGGGGGAGACCCAGTACTTC. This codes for CASSFAGTQMGETQYF.

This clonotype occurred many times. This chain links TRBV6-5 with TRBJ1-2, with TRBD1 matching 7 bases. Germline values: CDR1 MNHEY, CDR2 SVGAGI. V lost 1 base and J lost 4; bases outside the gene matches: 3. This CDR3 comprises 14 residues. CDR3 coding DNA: TGTGCCAGCAGTTACTTTAGGGACAGCTATGGCTACACCTTC. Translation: CASSYFRDSYGYTF.

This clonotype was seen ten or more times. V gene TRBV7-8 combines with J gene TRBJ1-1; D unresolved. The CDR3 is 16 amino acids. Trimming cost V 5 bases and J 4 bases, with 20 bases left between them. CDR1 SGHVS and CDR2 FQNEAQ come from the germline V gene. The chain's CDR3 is CASSPARTGRTTEAFF. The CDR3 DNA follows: TGTGCCAGCAGCCCAGCTCGTACGGGGAGGACCACTGAAGCTTTCTTT.

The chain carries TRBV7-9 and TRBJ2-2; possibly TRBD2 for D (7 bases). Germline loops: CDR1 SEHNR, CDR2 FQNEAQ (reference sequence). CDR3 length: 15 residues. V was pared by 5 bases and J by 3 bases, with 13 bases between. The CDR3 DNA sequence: TGTGCCAGCAGCGAGAAGGGGGGGCACACCGGGGAGCTGTTTTTT. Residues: CASSEKGGHTGELFF. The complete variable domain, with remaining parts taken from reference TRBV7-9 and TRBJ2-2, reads DTGVSQNPRHKITKRGQNVTFRCDPISEHNRLYWYRQTLGQGPEFLTYFQNEAQLEKSRLLSDRFSAERPKGSFSTLEIQRTEQGDSAMYLCASSEKGGHTGELFFGEGSRLTVL.